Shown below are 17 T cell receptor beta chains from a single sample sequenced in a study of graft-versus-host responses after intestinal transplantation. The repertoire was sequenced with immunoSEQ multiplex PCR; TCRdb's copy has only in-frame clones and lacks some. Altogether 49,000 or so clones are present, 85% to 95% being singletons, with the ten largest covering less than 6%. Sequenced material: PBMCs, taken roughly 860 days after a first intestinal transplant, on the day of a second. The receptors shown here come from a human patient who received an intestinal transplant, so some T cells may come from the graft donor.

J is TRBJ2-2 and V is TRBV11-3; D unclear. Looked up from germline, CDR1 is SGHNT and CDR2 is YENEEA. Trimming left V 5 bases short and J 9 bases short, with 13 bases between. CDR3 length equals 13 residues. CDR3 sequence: CASSPVKGWELFF. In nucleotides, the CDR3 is TGTGCCAGCAGCCCGGTTAAGGGCTGGGAGCTGTTTTTT.

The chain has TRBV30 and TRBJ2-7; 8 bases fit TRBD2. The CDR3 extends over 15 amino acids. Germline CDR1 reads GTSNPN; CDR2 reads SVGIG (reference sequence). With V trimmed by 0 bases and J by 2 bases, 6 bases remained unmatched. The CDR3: CAWSVGTSGTYEQYF. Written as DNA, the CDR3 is TGTGCCTGGAGTGTAGGTACTAGCGGTACCTACGAGCAGTACTTC.

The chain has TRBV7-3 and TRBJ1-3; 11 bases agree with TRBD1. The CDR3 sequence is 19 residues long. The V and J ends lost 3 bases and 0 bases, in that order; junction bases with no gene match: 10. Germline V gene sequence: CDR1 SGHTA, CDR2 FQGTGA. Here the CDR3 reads CASSFWTGGLLCSGNTIYF. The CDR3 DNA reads TGTGCCAGCAGCTTCTGGACAGGGGGCCTTTTATGCTCTGGAAACACCATATATTTT.

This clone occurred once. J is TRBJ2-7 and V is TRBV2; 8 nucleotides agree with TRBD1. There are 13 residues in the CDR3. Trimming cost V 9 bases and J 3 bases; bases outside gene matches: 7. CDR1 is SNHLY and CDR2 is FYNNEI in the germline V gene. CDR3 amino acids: CARGGQDHYEQYF. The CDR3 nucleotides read TGTGCCAGGGGGGGACAGGACCACTACGAGCAGTACTTC. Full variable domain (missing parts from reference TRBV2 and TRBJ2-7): EPEVTQTPSHQVTQMGQEVILRCVPISNHLYFYWYRQILGQKVEFLVSFYNNEISEKSEIFDDQFSVERPDGSNFTLKIRSTKLEDSAMYFCARGGQDHYEQYFGPGTRLTVT.

In DNA, the CDR3 is TGTGCCAGTACCAAGGCCTTGGAGATTGGCTACACCTTC. It encodes CASTKALEIGYTF. The V gene is TRBV19, the J gene TRBJ1-2; D is unclear. The V and J ends lost 7 bases and 7 bases respectively, with 16 bases between them. The germline gives CDR1 LNHDA, CDR2 SQIVND (reference sequence). The CDR3 contains 13 residues.

The CDR3, as DNA: TGTGCCAGCAGCTCGACCCCCGATCCCGGCTACGAGCAGTACTTC. As protein: CASSSTPDPGYEQYF. The chain combines TRBV9 with TRBJ2-7, with D unresolved. V lost 4 bases and J lost 3, with 17 bases in between. The CDR3 covers 15 residues. Germline loops: CDR1 SGDLS, CDR2 YYNGEE.

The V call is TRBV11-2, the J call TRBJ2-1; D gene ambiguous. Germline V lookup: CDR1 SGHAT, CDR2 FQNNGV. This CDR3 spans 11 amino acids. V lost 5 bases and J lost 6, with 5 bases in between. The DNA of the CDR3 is TGTGCCAGCAGCACGGCCAATGAGCAGTTCTTC. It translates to CASSTANEQFF.

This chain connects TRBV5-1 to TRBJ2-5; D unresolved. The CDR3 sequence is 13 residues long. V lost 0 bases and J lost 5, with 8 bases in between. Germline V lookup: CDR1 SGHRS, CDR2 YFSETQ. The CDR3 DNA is TGCGCCAGCAGCTTGGAGCCGTGGGAGACCCAGTACTTC. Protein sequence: CASSLEPWETQYF.

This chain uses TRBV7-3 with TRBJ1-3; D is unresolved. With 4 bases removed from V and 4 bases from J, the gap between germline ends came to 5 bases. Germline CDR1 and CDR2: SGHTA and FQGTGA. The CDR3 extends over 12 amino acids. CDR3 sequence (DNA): TGTGCCAGCAGCTCCAACGGAAACACCATATATTTT. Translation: CASSSNGNTIYF. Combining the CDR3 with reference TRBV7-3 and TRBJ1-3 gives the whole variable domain GAGVSQTPSNKVTEKGKYVELRCDPISGHTALYWYRQSLGQGPEFLIYFQGTGAADDSGLPNDRFFAVRPEGSVSTLKIQRTERGDSAVYLCASSSNGNTIYFGEGSWLTVV.

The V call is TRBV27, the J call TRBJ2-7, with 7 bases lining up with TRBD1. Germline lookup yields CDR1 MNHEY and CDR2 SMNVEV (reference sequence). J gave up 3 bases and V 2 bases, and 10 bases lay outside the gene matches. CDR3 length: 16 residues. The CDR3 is CASSLGAQGENYEQYF. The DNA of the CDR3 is TGTGCCAGCAGTTTAGGGGCGCAGGGGGAAAACTACGAGCAGTACTTC.

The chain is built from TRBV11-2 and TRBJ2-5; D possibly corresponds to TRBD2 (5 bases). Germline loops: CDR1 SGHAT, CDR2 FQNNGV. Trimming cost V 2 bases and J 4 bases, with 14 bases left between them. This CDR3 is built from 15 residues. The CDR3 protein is CASSLLPSAGETQYF. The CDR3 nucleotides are TGTGCCAGCAGCTTACTTCCCAGCGCGGGAGAGACCCAGTACTTC. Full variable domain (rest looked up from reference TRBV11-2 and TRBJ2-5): EAGVAQSPRYKIIEKRQSVAFWCNPISGHATLYWYQQILGQGPKLLIQFQNNGVVDDSQLPKDRFSAERLKGVDSTLKIQPAKLEDSAVYLCASSLLPSAGETQYFGPGTRLLVL.

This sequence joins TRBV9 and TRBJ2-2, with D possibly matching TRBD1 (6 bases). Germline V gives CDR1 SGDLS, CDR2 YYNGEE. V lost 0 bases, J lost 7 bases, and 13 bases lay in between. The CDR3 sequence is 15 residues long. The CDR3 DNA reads TGTGCCAGCAGCGTAGTCTCACAGGGTGGCGGGGAGCTGTTTTTT. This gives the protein CASSVVSQGGGELFF.

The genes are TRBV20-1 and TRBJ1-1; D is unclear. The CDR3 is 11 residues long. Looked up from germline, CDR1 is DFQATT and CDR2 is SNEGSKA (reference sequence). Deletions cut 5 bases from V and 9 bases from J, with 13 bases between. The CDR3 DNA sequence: TGCAGTGCTGCCCTCCGGAACCAAGCTTTCTTT. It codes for CSAALRNQAFF.

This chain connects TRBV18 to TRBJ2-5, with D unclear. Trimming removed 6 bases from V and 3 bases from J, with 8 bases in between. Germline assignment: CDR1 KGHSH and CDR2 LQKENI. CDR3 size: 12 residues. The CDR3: CASSPVEETQYF. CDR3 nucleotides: TGTGCCAGCTCCCCGGTGGAAGAGACCCAGTACTTC.

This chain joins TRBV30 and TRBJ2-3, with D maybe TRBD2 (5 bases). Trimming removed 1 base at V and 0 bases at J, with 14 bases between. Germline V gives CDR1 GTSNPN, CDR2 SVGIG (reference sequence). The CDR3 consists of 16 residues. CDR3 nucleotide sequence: TGTGCCTGGAGTGCCCTCGGACTGGGGAGCACAGATACGCAGTATTTT. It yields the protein CAWSALGLGSTDTQYF.

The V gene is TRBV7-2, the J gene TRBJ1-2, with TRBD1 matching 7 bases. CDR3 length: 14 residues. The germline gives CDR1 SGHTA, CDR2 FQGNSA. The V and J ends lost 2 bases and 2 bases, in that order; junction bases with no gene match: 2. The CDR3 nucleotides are TGTGCCAGCAGCTTATTACAGGGGAACTATGGCTACACCTTC. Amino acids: CASSLLQGNYGYTF.

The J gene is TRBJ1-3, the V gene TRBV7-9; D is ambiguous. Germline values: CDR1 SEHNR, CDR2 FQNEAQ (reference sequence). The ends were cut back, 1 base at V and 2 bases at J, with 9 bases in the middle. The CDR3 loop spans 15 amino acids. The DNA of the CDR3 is TGTGCCAGCAGCTTAGAAGGAGGGACTGGAAACACCATATATTTT. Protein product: CASSLEGGTGNTIYF. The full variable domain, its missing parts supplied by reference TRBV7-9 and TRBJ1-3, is DTGVSQNPRHKITKRGQNVTFRCDPISEHNRLYWYRQTLGQGPEFLTYFQNEAQLEKSRLLSDRFSAERPKGSFSTLEIQRTEQGDSAMYLCASSLEGGTGNTIYFGEGSWLTVV.